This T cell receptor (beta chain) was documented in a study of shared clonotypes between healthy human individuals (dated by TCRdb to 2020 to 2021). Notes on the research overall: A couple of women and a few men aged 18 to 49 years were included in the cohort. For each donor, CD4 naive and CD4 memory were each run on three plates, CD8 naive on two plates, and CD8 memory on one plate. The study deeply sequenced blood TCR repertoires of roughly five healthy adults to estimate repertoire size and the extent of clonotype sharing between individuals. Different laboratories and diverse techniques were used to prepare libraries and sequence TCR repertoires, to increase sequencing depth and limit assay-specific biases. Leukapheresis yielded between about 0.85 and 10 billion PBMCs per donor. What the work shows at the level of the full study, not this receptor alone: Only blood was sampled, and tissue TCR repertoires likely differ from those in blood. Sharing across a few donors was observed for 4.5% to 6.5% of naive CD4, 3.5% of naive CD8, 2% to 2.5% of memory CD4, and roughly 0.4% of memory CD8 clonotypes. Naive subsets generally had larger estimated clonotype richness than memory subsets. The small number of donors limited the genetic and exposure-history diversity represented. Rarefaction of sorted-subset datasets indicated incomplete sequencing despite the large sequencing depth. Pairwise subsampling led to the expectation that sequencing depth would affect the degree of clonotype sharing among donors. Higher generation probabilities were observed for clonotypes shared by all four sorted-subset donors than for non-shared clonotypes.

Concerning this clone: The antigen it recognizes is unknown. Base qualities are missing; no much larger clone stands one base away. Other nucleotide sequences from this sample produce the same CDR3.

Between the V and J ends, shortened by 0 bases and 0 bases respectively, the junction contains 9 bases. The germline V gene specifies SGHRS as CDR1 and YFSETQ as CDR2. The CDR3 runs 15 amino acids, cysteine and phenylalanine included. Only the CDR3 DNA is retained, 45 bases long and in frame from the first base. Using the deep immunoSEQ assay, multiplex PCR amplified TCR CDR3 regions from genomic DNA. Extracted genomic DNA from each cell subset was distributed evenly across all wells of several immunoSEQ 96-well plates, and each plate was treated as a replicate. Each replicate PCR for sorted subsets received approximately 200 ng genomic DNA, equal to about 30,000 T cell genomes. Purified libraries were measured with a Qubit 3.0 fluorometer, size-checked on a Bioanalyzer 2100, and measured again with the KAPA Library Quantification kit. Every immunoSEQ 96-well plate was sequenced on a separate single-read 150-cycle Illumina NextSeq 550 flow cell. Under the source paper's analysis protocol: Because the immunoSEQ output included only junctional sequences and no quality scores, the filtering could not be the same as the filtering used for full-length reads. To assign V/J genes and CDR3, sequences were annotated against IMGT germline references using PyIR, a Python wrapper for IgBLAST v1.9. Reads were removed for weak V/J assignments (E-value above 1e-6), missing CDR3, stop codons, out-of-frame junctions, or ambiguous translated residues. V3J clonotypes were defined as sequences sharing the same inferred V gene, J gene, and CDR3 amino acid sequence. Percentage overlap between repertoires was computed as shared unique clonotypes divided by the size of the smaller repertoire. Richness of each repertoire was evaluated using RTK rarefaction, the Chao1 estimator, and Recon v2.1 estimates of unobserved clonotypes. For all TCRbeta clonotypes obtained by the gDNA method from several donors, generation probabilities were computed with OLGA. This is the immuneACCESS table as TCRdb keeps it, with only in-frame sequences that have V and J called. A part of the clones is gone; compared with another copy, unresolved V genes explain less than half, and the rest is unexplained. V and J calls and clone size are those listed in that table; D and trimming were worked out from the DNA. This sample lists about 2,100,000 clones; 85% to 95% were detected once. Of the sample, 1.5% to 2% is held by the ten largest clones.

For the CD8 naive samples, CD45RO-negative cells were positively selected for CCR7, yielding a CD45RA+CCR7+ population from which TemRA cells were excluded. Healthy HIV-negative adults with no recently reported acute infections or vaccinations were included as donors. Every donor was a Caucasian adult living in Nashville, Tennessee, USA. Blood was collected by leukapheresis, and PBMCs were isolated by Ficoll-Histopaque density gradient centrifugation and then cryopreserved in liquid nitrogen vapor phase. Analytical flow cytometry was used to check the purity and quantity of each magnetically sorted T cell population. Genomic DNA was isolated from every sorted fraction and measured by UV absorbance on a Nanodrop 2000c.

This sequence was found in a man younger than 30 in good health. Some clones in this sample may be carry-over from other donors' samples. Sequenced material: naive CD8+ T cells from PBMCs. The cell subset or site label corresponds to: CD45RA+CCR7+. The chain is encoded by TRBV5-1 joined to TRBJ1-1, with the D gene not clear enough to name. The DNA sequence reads TGCGCCAGCAGCTTGGCCCGAGAGGTGAACACTGAAGCTTTCTTT. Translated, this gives CASSLAREVNTEAFF.